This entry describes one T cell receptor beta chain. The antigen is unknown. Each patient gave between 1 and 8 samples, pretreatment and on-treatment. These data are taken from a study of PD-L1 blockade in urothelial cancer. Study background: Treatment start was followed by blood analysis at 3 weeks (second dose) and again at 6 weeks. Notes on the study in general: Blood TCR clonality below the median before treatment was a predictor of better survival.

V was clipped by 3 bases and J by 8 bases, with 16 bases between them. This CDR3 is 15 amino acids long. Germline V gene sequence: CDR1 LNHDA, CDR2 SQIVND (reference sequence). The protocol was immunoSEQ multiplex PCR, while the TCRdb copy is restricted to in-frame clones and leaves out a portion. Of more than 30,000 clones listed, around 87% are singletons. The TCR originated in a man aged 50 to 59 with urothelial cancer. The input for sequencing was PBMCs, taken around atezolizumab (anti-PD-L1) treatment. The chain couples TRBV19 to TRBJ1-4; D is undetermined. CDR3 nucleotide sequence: TGTGCCAGTAGTATCATGCCGGGGATGGAGGAAAAACTGTTTTTT. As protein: CASSIMPGMEEKLFF.